Listed below are T cell receptor beta chains from one sample, sequenced in a study of circulating CD8 cells and anti-PD-1 response in melanoma. TCRdb used MiXCR to reprocess the reads, holding one entry per CDR3 protein. The table has 800 to 900 distinct CDR3 sequences, about 4% seen once; the top ten hold roughly 15%. Specimen: CD8+ T cells from PBMCs, collected at baseline or after one month of anti-PD-1 therapy (not recorded which). The receptor source for this set is a human donor with melanoma. The CDR3 runs from the conserved cysteine through the conserved F or W. A D gene is named only where the DNA matches it firmly. The size of a clone is reported for some rows only, either as once, few or many, or as a class for expanded clones.

v_call: TRBV7-2; d_call: .; clone_size: hyperexpanded; j_call: TRBJ2-7; cdr3_nt: TGTGCCAGCAGCTCCCAGACTAGAGAGCAGTACTTC; cdr3_aa: CASSSQTREQYF
v_call: TRBV9; d_call: .; clone_size: medium-sized; j_call: TRBJ2-7; cdr3_nt: TGTGCCAGCAGCGACTCAGACAGCTACGAGCAGTACTTC; cdr3_aa: CASSDSDSYEQYF
v_call: TRBV24-1; d_call: TRBD2; clone_size: medium-sized; j_call: TRBJ2-7; cdr3_nt: TGTGCCACGGGGACTAGCGAAACCTACGAGCAGTACTTC; cdr3_aa: CATGTSETYEQYF
v_call: TRBV9; d_call: .; clone_size: few; j_call: TRBJ2-7; cdr3_nt: TGTGCCAGCAGCCTAACCGGGGGCGGGCAGTACTTC; cdr3_aa: CASSLTGGGQYF
v_call: TRBV19; d_call: .; clone_size: .; j_call: TRBJ2-3; cdr3_nt: TGTGCCAGTAGTATCCGGGGGCCCACAGATACGCAGTATTTT; cdr3_aa: CASSIRGPTDTQYF
v_call: TRBV6-6; d_call: TRBD2; clone_size: medium-sized; j_call: TRBJ2-3; cdr3_nt: TGTGCCAGCGCCAGGGGTAGCGGGGCCGTAGATACGCAGTATTTT; cdr3_aa: CASARGSGAVDTQYF
v_call: TRBV11-2; d_call: .; clone_size: large; j_call: TRBJ2-1; cdr3_nt: TGTGCCAGCAGCTTAGCCAATGAGCAGTTCTTC; cdr3_aa: CASSLANEQFF
v_call: TRBV4-2; d_call: TRBD1; clone_size: large; j_call: TRBJ2-1; cdr3_nt: TGTGCCAGCAGCCCCCTACCGACCGGGACAGATTACAATGAGCAGTTCTTC; cdr3_aa: CASSPLPTGTDYNEQFF
v_call: TRBV28; d_call: TRBD2; clone_size: few; j_call: TRBJ2-3; cdr3_nt: TGTGCCAGCAGCCTCGGGACTAGCGGGGGCAGCACAGATACGCAGTATTTT; cdr3_aa: CASSLGTSGGSTDTQYF
v_call: TRBV6-2/TRBV6-3; d_call: .; clone_size: large; j_call: TRBJ2-3; cdr3_nt: TGTGCCAGCAGTTACTCGATGGGGGATACGCAGTATTTT; cdr3_aa: CASSYSMGDTQYF
v_call: TRBV20-1; d_call: TRBD2; clone_size: medium-sized; j_call: TRBJ2-7; cdr3_nt: TGCAGTTTAGCGGGAGCCCCGGGTTGGTACGAGCAGTACTTC; cdr3_aa: CSLAGAPGWYEQYF
v_call: TRBV4-1; d_call: .; clone_size: large; j_call: TRBJ1-6; cdr3_nt: TGCGCCAGCAGCCAAGATCGGATCGAGAGCTCACCCCTCCACTTT; cdr3_aa: CASSQDRIESSPLHF
v_call: TRBV5-6; d_call: TRBD2; clone_size: medium-sized; j_call: TRBJ2-7; cdr3_nt: TGTGCCAGCAGCTTAAGGACTAGAAGCTACGAGCAGTACTTC; cdr3_aa: CASSLRTRSYEQYF
v_call: TRBV25-1; d_call: .; clone_size: large; j_call: TRBJ2-1; cdr3_nt: TGTGCCAGCAGTTTCCGGGAAGACAATGAGCAGTTCTTC; cdr3_aa: CASSFREDNEQFF
v_call: TRBV27; d_call: TRBD2; clone_size: medium-sized; j_call: TRBJ2-7; cdr3_nt: TGTGCCAGCAGTTTTGGCGGGAGGGGCTACGAGCAGTACTTC; cdr3_aa: CASSFGGRGYEQYF
v_call: TRBV5-6; d_call: .; clone_size: medium-sized; j_call: TRBJ1-1; cdr3_nt: TGTGCCAGCAGCGTGTGGGCGACAGTTCCTGAAGCTTTCTTT; cdr3_aa: CASSVWATVPEAFF
v_call: TRBV19; d_call: .; clone_size: large; j_call: TRBJ2-1; cdr3_nt: TGTGCCAGTAGGCATAGCAGGGAGGTGGGCAATGAGCAGTTCTTC; cdr3_aa: CASRHSREVGNEQFF
v_call: TRBV7-9; d_call: TRBD1; clone_size: medium-sized; j_call: TRBJ1-5; cdr3_nt: TGTGCCAGCAGCTTACGGGACAGGCCCTTCAATCAGCCCCAGCATTTT; cdr3_aa: CASSLRDRPFNQPQHF
v_call: TRBV19; d_call: TRBD2; clone_size: large; j_call: TRBJ2-1; cdr3_nt: TGTGCCAGTTCCGGCGAGACTAGCGGTAAATACAATGAGCAGTTCTTC; cdr3_aa: CASSGETSGKYNEQFF
v_call: TRBV28; d_call: .; clone_size: large; j_call: TRBJ2-2; cdr3_nt: TGTGCCAGCAGTACCCTGGTACCCGGGGAGCTGTTTTTT; cdr3_aa: CASSTLVPGELFF
v_call: TRBV29-1; d_call: .; clone_size: large; j_call: TRBJ2-1; cdr3_nt: TGCAGCGTTGTATCCCTCAATGAGCAGTTCTTC; cdr3_aa: CSVVSLNEQFF
v_call: TRBV5-1; d_call: TRBD1; clone_size: .; j_call: TRBJ2-1; cdr3_nt: TGCGCCAGCAGCCTCGGGTGGGACAGGGGTTTTTTGAAGGCCTACAATGAGCAGTTCTTC; cdr3_aa: CASSLGWDRGFLKAYNEQFF
v_call: TRBV28; d_call: .; clone_size: few; j_call: TRBJ2-5; cdr3_nt: TGTGCCAGCAGTTCCGGGGGAGAGACCCAGTACTTC; cdr3_aa: CASSSGGETQYF
v_call: TRBV27; d_call: .; clone_size: medium-sized; j_call: TRBJ2-1; cdr3_nt: TGTGCCAGCACTCCCTTGGGGGCCTCCTACAATGAGCAGTTCTTC; cdr3_aa: CASTPLGASYNEQFF
v_call: TRBV12-5; d_call: TRBD2; clone_size: large; j_call: TRBJ2-1; cdr3_nt: TGTGCTAGTGGTCTGACTAGCGGGGTGGAAGATGAGCAGTTCTTC; cdr3_aa: CASGLTSGVEDEQFF
v_call: TRBV19; d_call: .; clone_size: medium-sized; j_call: TRBJ1-1; cdr3_nt: TGTGCCAGTAGTATATTTGGCAGGGGTGAGACTGAAGCTTTCTTT; cdr3_aa: CASSIFGRGETEAFF
v_call: TRBV28; d_call: .; clone_size: medium-sized; j_call: TRBJ2-6; cdr3_nt: TGTGCCAGCAGTTTCCCTCGGGCAGCAGTCAGGCCTGGGGCCAACGTCCTGACTTTC; cdr3_aa: CASSFPRAAVRPGANVLTF
v_call: TRBV6-5; d_call: .; clone_size: large; j_call: TRBJ2-7; cdr3_nt: TGTGCCAGCAGTTACTCGGGACCAACCTACGAGCAGTACTTC; cdr3_aa: CASSYSGPTYEQYF
v_call: TRBV24-1; d_call: TRBD2; clone_size: large; j_call: TRBJ2-5; cdr3_nt: TGTGCCACCAGTGAGCGGACTAGCGGAGTTGAGACCCAGTACTTC; cdr3_aa: CATSERTSGVETQYF
v_call: TRBV28; d_call: TRBD1; clone_size: .; j_call: TRBJ1-2; cdr3_nt: TGTGCCAGCAGTGTACAGGGGGCACTCTATGGCTACACCTTC; cdr3_aa: CASSVQGALYGYTF
v_call: TRBV6-6; d_call: .; clone_size: large; j_call: TRBJ2-7; cdr3_nt: TGTGCCAGCAGTTACTCGAGACTACCAACGGGAGAGCAGTACTTC; cdr3_aa: CASSYSRLPTGEQYF
v_call: TRBV2; d_call: TRBD2; clone_size: medium-sized; j_call: TRBJ2-7; cdr3_nt: TGTGCCAGCACCCGGGGGGCCTACGAGCAGTACTTC; cdr3_aa: CASTRGAYEQYF
v_call: TRBV30; d_call: .; clone_size: medium-sized; j_call: TRBJ2-5; cdr3_nt: TGTGCCTGGAGGAGTGGCAGGGGAGCCCGGACCCAGTACTTC; cdr3_aa: CAWRSGRGARTQYF
v_call: TRBV7-9; d_call: .; clone_size: medium-sized; j_call: TRBJ1-1; cdr3_nt: TGTGCCAGCAGCCCAGGGGTCGGTGAAGCTTTCTTT; cdr3_aa: CASSPGVGEAFF
v_call: TRBV7-3; d_call: .; clone_size: large; j_call: TRBJ2-1; cdr3_nt: TGTGCCAGCAGCGCAGACCAAAGCTCCTACAATGAGCAGTTCTTC; cdr3_aa: CASSADQSSYNEQFF
v_call: TRBV7-9; d_call: .; clone_size: medium-sized; j_call: TRBJ1-3; cdr3_nt: TGTGCCGCATCGGGCGGCCGAAGCTCTGGAAACACCATATATTTT; cdr3_aa: CAASGGRSSGNTIYF
v_call: TRBV2; d_call: .; clone_size: medium-sized; j_call: TRBJ2-5; cdr3_nt: TGTGCCAGCAGTTCCCGTGTGCCAATGGAGACCCAGTACTTC; cdr3_aa: CASSSRVPMETQYF
v_call: TRBV7-3; d_call: TRBD1; clone_size: large; j_call: TRBJ2-3; cdr3_nt: TGTGCCAGCAGCTTAATGCCCGGGACAGGGGTGACAGATACGCAGTATTTT; cdr3_aa: CASSLMPGTGVTDTQYF
v_call: TRBV30; d_call: .; clone_size: once; j_call: TRBJ2-1; cdr3_nt: TGTGCCTGGAGTGCCTACAGTGAGCAGTTCTTC; cdr3_aa: CAWSAYSEQFF
v_call: TRBV6-4; d_call: .; clone_size: medium-sized; j_call: TRBJ2-1; cdr3_nt: TGTGCCAGCAGTGAAGGGGACAACAATGAGCATTTCTTC; cdr3_aa: CASSEGDNNEHFF
v_call: TRBV6-4; d_call: TRBD2; clone_size: medium-sized; j_call: TRBJ2-3; cdr3_nt: TGTGCCAGCAGTGAGCGGGGGACCACAGATACGCAGTATTTT; cdr3_aa: CASSERGTTDTQYF
v_call: TRBV7-3; d_call: TRBD1; clone_size: large; j_call: TRBJ1-5; cdr3_nt: TGTGCCAGCAGCTCCACAGGGGGAGTCAATCAGCCCCAGCATTTT; cdr3_aa: CASSSTGGVNQPQHF
v_call: TRBV2; d_call: .; clone_size: medium-sized; j_call: TRBJ2-7; cdr3_nt: TGTGCCAGCAGTGCCCGCTACGAGCAGTACTTC; cdr3_aa: CASSARYEQYF
v_call: TRBV24-1; d_call: TRBD2; clone_size: large; j_call: TRBJ2-3; cdr3_nt: TGTGCCACCAGAGCGGGGGCCCTTCTAGATACGCAGTATTTT; cdr3_aa: CATRAGALLDTQYF
v_call: TRBV2; d_call: .; clone_size: large; j_call: TRBJ2-5; cdr3_nt: TGTGCCAGCAGTGAAGACCAGGGGAGCCAAGAGACCCAGTACTTC; cdr3_aa: CASSEDQGSQETQYF
v_call: TRBV12-5; d_call: .; clone_size: large; j_call: TRBJ2-2; cdr3_nt: TGTGCTAGTTTGGGTGGATGGACCGGGGAGCTGTTTTTT; cdr3_aa: CASLGGWTGELFF
v_call: TRBV19; d_call: TRBD1; clone_size: large; j_call: TRBJ2-1; cdr3_nt: TGTGCCAGTAGTATAGATCTGTCGGACAGGGGAAACAATGAGCAGTTCTTC; cdr3_aa: CASSIDLSDRGNNEQFF
v_call: TRBV7-3; d_call: .; clone_size: large; j_call: TRBJ2-2; cdr3_nt: TGTGCCAGCAGCTTAGGCTCCGCCGGGGAGCTGTTTTTT; cdr3_aa: CASSLGSAGELFF
v_call: TRBV29-1; d_call: TRBD1; clone_size: large; j_call: TRBJ2-3; cdr3_nt: TGCAGCGTTGAAGGCAGGGGGAAAGATACGCAGTATTTT; cdr3_aa: CSVEGRGKDTQYF
v_call: TRBV4-3; d_call: TRBD2; clone_size: large; j_call: TRBJ2-3; cdr3_nt: TGCGCCAGCAGCCACGCGAGCGGGACCCCAGGAGATACGCAGTATTTT; cdr3_aa: CASSHASGTPGDTQYF
v_call: TRBV5-8; d_call: TRBD2; clone_size: .; j_call: TRBJ2-7; cdr3_nt: TGTGCCAGCAGCTTGGGACTAGCTGGAGGTAGAAAGCAGTACTTC; cdr3_aa: CASSLGLAGGRKQYF
v_call: TRBV2; d_call: .; clone_size: .; j_call: TRBJ1-1; cdr3_nt: TGTGCCAGCAGTCTCAAGTCGAACACTGAAGCTTTCTTT; cdr3_aa: CASSLKSNTEAFF
v_call: TRBV28; d_call: TRBD1; clone_size: large; j_call: TRBJ1-5; cdr3_nt: TGTGCCAGCTCCGGGACAGGGAACAATCAGCCCCAGCATTTT; cdr3_aa: CASSGTGNNQPQHF
v_call: TRBV28; d_call: TRBD2; clone_size: medium-sized; j_call: TRBJ2-5; cdr3_nt: TGTGCCAGCACCTTGGGATCCATAGGGCTAGCGGGGGTCGAGACCCAGTACTTC; cdr3_aa: CASTLGSIGLAGVETQYF